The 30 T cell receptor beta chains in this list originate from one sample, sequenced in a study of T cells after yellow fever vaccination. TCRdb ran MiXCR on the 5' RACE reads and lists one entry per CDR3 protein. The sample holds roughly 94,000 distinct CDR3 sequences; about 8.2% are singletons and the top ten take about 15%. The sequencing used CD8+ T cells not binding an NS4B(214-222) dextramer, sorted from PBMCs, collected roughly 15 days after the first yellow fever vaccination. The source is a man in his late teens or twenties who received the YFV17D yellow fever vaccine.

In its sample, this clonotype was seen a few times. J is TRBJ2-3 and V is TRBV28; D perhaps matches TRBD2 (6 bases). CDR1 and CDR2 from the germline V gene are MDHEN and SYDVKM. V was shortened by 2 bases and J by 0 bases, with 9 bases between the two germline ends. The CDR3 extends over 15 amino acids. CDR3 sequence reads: CASSLGGLSTDTQYF. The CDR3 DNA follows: TGTGCCAGCAGTTTAGGGGGGTTAAGCACAGATACGCAGTATTTT.

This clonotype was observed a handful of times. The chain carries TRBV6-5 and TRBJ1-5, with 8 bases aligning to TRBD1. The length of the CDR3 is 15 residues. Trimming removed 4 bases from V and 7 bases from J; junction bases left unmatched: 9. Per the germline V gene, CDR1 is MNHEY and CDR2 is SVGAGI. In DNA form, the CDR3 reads TGTGCCAGCAGTTTCGGCACAGGGGGGGGCCAGCCCCAGCATTTT. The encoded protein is CASSFGTGGGQPQHF.

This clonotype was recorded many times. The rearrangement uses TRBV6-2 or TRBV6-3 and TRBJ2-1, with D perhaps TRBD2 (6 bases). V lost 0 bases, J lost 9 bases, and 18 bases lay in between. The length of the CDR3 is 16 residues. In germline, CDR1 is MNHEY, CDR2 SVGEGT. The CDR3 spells CASSYSPGLPGSEQFF. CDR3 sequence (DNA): TGTGCCAGCAGTTACTCACCGGGACTGCCTGGAAGTGAGCAGTTCTTC.

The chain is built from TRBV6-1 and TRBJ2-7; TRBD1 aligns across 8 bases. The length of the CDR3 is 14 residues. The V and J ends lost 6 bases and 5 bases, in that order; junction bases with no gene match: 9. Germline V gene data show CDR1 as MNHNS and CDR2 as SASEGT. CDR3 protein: CASSPGGAVHEQYV. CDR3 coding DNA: TGTGCCAGCAGCCCAGGGGGCGCGGTCCACGAGCAGTACGTC.

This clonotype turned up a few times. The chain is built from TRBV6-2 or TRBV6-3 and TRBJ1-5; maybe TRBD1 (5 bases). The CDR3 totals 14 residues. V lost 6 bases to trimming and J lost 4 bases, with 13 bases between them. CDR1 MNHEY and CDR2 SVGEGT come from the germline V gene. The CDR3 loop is CASSTTSGNQPQHF. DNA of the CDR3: TGTGCCAGCAGCACAACGTCAGGGAATCAGCCCCAGCATTTT.

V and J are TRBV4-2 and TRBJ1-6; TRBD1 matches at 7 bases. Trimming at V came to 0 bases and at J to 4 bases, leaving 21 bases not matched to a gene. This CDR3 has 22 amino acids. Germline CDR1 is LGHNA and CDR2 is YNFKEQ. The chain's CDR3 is CASSQDWGGVGGGQIYNSPLHF. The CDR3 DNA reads TGTGCCAGCAGCCAAGATTGGGGCGGCGTGGGAGGGGGCCAGATTTATAATTCACCCCTCCACTTT.

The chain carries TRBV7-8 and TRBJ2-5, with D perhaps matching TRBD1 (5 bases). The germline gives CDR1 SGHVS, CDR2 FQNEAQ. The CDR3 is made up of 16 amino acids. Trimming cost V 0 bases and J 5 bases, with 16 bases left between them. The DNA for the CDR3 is TGTGCCAGCAGCTTAGCGATCCAGGGCCAAAGGGAGACCCAGTACTTC. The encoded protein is CASSLAIQGQRETQYF. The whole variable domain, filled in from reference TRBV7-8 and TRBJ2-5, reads GAGVSQSPRYKVAKRGQDVALRCDPISGHVSLFWYQQALGQGPEFLTYFQNEAQLDKSGLPSDRFFAERPEGSVSTLKIQRTQQEDSAVYLCASSLAIQGQRETQYFGPGTRLLVL.

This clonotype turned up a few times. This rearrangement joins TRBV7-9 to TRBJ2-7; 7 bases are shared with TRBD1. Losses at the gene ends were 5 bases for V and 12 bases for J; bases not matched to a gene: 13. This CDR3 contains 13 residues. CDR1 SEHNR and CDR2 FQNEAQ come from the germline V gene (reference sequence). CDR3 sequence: CASSPPDRKVWYF. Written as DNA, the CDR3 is TGTGCCAGCAGCCCCCCGGACAGGAAGGTGTGGTACTTC.

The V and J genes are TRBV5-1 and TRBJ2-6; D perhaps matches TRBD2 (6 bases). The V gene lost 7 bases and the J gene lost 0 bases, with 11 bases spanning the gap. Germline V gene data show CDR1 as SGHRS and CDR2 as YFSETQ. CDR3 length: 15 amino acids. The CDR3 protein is CASRAGNSGANVLTF. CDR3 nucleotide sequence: TGCGCCAGCCGCGCGGGGAACTCTGGGGCCAACGTCCTGACTTTC.

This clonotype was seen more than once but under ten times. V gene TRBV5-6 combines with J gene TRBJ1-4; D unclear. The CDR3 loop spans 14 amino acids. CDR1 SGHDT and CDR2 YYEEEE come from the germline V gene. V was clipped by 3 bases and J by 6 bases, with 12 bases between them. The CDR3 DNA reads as TGTGCCAGCAGCTGGACCGTCGGGGATGAAAAACTGTTTTTT. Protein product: CASSWTVGDEKLFF.

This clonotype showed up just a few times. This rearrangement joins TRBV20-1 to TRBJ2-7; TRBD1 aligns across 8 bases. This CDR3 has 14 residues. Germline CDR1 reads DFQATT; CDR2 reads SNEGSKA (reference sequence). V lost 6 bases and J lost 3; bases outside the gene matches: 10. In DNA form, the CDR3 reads TGCAGTGCGGAACAGGACAGGGCTAGCTACGAGCAGTACTTC. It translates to CSAEQDRASYEQYF.

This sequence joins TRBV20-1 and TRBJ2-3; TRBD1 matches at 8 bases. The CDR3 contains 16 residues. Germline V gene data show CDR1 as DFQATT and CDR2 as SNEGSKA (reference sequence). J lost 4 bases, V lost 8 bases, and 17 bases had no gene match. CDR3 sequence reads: CSTNIPGQVSADTQYF. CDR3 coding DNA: TGCAGTACCAACATTCCGGGACAGGTATCCGCAGATACGCAGTATTTT.

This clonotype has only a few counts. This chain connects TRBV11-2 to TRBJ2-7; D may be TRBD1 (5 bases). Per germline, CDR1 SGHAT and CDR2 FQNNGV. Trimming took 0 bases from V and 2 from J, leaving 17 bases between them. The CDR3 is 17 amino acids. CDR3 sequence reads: CASSLELGRVAAYEQYV. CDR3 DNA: TGTGCCAGCAGCTTAGAATTGGGCAGGGTGGCGGCCTACGAGCAGTACGTC.

CDR3 region: CASSSRQGGNSPLHF. CDR3 nucleotides: TGTGCCAGCAGCTCCAGACAGGGCGGTAATTCACCCCTCCACTTT. V usage is TRBV7-9 and J usage is TRBJ1-6, with TRBD1 identical over 7 bases. The CDR3 runs 15 residues. Germline trimming cut 4 bases from V and 6 bases from J; bases unmatched to any gene: 6. CDR1 is SEHNR and CDR2 is FQNEAQ in the germline V gene (reference sequence).

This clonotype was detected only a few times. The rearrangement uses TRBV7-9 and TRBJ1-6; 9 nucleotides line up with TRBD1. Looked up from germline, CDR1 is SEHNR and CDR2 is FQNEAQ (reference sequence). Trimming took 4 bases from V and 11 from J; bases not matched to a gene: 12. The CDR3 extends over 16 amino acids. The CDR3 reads CASSSNRDRVFAPLHF. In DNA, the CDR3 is TGTGCCAGCAGCTCGAACCGGGACAGGGTTTTTGCACCCCTCCACTTT.

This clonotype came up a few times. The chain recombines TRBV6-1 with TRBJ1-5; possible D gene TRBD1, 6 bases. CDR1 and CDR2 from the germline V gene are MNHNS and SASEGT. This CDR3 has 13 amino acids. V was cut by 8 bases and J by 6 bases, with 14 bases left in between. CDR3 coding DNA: TGTGCCAGCGGGGGCAGGGTTTTTCAGCCCCAGCATTTT. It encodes CASGGRVFQPQHF.

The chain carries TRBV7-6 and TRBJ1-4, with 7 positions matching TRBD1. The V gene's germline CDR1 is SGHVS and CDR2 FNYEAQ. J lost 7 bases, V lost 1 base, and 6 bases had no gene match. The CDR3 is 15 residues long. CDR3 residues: CASSLGGQESEKLFF. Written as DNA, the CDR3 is TGTGCCAGCAGCTTAGGAGGACAGGAGAGTGAAAAACTGTTTTTT.

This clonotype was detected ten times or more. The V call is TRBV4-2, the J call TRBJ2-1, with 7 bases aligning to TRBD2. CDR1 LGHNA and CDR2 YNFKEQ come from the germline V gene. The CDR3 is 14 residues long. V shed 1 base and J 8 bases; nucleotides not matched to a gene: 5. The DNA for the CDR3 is TGTGCCAGCAGCCAAGGTCAAGGACTAGATGAGCAGTTCTTC. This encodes CASSQGQGLDEQFF.

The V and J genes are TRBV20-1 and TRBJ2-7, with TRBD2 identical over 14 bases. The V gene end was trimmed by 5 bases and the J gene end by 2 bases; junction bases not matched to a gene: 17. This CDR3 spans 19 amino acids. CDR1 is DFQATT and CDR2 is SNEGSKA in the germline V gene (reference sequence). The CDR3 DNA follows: TGCAGTGCTCTCCAACCGGGACTAGCGGGGGCCCTCCTTACCTACGAGCAGTACTTC. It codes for CSALQPGLAGALLTYEQYF.

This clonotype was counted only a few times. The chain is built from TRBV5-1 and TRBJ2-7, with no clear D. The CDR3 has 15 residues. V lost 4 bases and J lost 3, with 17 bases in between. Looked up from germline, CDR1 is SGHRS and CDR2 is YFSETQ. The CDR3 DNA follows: TGCGCCAGCAGCCCCGTGGAGTTACTGGACTACGAGCAGTACTTC. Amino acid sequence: CASSPVELLDYEQYF.

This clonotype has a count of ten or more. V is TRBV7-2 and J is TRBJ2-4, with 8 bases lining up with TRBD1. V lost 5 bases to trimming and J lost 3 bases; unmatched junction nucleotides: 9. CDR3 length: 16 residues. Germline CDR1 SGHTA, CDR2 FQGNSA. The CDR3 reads CASSLGTGRGKNIQYF. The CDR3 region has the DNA TGTGCCAGCAGCCTGGGGACAGGCAGGGGCAAAAACATTCAGTACTTC.

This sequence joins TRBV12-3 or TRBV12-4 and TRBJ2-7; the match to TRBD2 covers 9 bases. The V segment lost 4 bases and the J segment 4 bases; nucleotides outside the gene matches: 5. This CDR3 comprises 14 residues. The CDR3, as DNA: TGTGCCAGCAGTTCCGGACTAGCGCAATACGAGCAGTACTTC. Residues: CASSSGLAQYEQYF.

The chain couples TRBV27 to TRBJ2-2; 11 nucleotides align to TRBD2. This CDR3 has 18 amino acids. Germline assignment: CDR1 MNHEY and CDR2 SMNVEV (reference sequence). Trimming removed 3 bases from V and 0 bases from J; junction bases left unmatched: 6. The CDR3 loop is CASSFLAGGPANTGELFF. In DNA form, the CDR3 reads TGTGCCAGCAGTTTCCTAGCGGGGGGCCCGGCGAACACCGGGGAGCTGTTTTTT.

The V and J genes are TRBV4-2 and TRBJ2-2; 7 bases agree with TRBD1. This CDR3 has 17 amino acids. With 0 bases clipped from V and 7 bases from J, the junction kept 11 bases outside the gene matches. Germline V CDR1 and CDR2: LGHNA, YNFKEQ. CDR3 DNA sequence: TGTGCCAGCAGCCAAGATTGGGCGAGGGGGCCCCGCGGGGAGCTGTTTTTT. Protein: CASSQDWARGPRGELFF.

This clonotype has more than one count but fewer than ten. CDR3 DNA sequence: TGTGCCAGCACCAGCCGGGACACTCGCGGGACGTTCGACAATGAGCAGTTCTTC. This codes for CASTSRDTRGTFDNEQFF. This sequence joins TRBV11-2 and TRBJ2-1; D possibly matches TRBD1 or TRBD2 (6 bases each). V was clipped by 7 bases and J by 5 bases, with 27 bases between them. The length of the CDR3 is 18 residues. Germline CDR1 is SGHAT and CDR2 is FQNNGV.

The CDR3 here is CASSLEPKTANYGYTF. CDR3 sequence (DNA): TGCGCCAGCAGCTTGGAGCCCAAGACAGCTAACTATGGCTACACCTTC. This sequence joins TRBV5-1 and TRBJ1-2; D may be TRBD1 (5 bases). The V and J ends lost 0 bases and 0 bases respectively, with 12 bases between them. Germline lookup yields CDR1 SGHRS and CDR2 YFSETQ. The CDR3 is 16 amino acids.

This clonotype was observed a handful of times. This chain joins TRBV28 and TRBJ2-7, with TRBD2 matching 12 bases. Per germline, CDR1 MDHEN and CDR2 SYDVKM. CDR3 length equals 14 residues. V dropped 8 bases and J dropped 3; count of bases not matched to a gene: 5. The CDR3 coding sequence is TGTGCCAGCCGCGGACTAGCGGGGAACTACGAGCAGTACGTC. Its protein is CASRGLAGNYEQYV.

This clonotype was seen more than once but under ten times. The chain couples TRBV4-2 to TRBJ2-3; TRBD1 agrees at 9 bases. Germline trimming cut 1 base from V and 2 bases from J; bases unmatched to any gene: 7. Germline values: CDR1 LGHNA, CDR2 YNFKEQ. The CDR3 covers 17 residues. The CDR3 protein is CASSQAWTGEDTDTQYF. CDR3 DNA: TGTGCCAGCAGCCAAGCTTGGACAGGGGAGGACACAGATACGCAGTATTTT.

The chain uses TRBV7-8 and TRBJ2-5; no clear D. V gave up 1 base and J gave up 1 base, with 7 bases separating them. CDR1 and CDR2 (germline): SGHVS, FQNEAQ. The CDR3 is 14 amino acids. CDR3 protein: CASSLGGFQETQYF. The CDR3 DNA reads TGTGCCAGCAGCTTAGGGGGTTTCCAAGAGACCCAGTACTTC.

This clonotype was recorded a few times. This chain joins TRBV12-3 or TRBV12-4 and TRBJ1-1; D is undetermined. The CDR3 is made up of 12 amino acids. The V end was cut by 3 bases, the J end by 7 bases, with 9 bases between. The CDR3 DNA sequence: TGTGCCAGCAGTTTCATAGGACTTGAAGCTTTCTTT. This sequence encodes CASSFIGLEAFF.